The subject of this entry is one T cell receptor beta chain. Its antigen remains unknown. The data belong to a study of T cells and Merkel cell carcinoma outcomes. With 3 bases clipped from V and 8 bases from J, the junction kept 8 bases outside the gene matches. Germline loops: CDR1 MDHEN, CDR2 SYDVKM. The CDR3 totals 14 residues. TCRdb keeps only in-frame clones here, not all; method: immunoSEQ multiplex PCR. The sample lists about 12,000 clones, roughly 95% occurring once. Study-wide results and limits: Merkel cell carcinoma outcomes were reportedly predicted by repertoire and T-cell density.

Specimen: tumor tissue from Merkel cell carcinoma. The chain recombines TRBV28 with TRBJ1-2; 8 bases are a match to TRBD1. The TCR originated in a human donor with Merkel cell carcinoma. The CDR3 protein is CASSLQGAMRGYTF. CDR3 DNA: TGTGCCAGCAGTTTGCAGGGGGCGATGAGGGGCTACACCTTC.